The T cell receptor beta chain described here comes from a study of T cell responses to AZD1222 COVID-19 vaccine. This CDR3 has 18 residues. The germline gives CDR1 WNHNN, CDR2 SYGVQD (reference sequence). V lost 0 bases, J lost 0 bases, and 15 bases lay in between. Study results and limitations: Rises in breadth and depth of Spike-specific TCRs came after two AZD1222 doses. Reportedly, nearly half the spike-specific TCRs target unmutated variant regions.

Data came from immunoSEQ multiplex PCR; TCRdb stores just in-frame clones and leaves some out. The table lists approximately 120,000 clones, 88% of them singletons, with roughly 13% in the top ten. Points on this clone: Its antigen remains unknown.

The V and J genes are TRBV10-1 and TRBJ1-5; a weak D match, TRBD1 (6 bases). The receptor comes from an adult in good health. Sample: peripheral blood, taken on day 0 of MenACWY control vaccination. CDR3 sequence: CASSESFQGQYSNQPQHF. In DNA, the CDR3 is TGCGCCAGCAGTGAGTCCTTCCAGGGGCAGTATAGCAATCAGCCCCAGCATTTT.